These T cell receptor beta chains were read from a single sample in a study of T cell repertoires in cytomegalovirus infection. These receptors are not linked to any known antigen. TCRdb ran MiXCR on the reads and lists one entry per CDR3 protein. Counted here are roughly 500,000 distinct CDR3 sequences, roughly a third occurring once; the ten biggest clones make up roughly 16%. The sample in question was cultured PBMCs, obtained from culture after CMV antigen stimulation. Every receptor here comes from a human donor in good health (CMV status not recorded). Some clones in this sample may be carry-over from other donors' samples. The CDR3 runs from the conserved cysteine through the conserved F or W. Clone size is stated in some rows and not others, as once, few, many or a class when expanded.

j_call: TRBJ2-3; cdr3_length: 17; clone_size: many; v_call: TRBV20-1; cdr3_aa: CSARGTSGSAPTDTQYF
j_call: TRBJ2-5; cdr3_length: 14; clone_size: many; v_call: TRBV7-2; cdr3_aa: CASSPRTGFGAQYF
j_call: TRBJ2-7; cdr3_length: 15; clone_size: few; v_call: TRBV7-2; cdr3_aa: CASSLQGPWSGEQYF
j_call: TRBJ1-5; cdr3_length: 14; clone_size: NA; v_call: TRBV10-3; cdr3_aa: CAISESGGVQPQHF
j_call: TRBJ2-6; cdr3_length: 14; clone_size: NA; v_call: TRBV19; cdr3_aa: CASSGVTGANVLTF
j_call: TRBJ2-1; cdr3_length: 13; clone_size: NA; v_call: TRBV25-1; cdr3_aa: CASLGSRVNEQFF
j_call: TRBJ1-1; cdr3_length: 17; clone_size: NA; v_call: TRBV6-2/TRBV6-3; cdr3_aa: CASSYSIKLQLNTEAFF
j_call: TRBJ2-1; cdr3_length: 14; clone_size: NA; v_call: TRBV12-3/TRBV12-4; cdr3_aa: CASSEGGRGNEQFF
j_call: TRBJ2-4; cdr3_length: 19; clone_size: many; v_call: TRBV28; cdr3_aa: CASSSLGNAPLLAKNIQYF
j_call: TRBJ2-3; cdr3_length: 17; clone_size: NA; v_call: TRBV19; cdr3_aa: CASSTLTSGEHPRTQYF
j_call: TRBJ2-1; cdr3_length: 14; clone_size: NA; v_call: TRBV24-1; cdr3_aa: CATSGRDGVDEQFF
j_call: TRBJ2-1; cdr3_length: 13; clone_size: NA; v_call: TRBV6-5; cdr3_aa: CTTYGEGRGEQFF
j_call: TRBJ2-7; cdr3_length: 19; clone_size: NA; v_call: TRBV6-2/TRBV6-3; cdr3_aa: CASSSPGTSGRSTSYEQYF
j_call: TRBJ2-2; cdr3_length: 18; clone_size: few; v_call: TRBV27; cdr3_aa: CASSVGLAEMGRAGELFF
j_call: TRBJ2-1; cdr3_length: 14; clone_size: many; v_call: TRBV7-2; cdr3_aa: CASSLGLASNEQFF
j_call: TRBJ2-3; cdr3_length: 18; clone_size: NA; v_call: TRBV7-6; cdr3_aa: CASSLARKTSGIPDTQYF
j_call: TRBJ2-1; cdr3_length: 13; clone_size: few; v_call: TRBV5-1; cdr3_aa: CASSLAGQPEQFF
j_call: TRBJ2-7; cdr3_length: 14; clone_size: NA; v_call: TRBV6-2/TRBV6-3; cdr3_aa: CASSRTGRDYEQYF
j_call: TRBJ1-4; cdr3_length: 14; clone_size: few; v_call: TRBV20-1; cdr3_aa: CSANLLSPHEKLFF
j_call: TRBJ2-1; cdr3_length: 14; clone_size: NA; v_call: TRBV5-1; cdr3_aa: CASGLRTIADEQFF
j_call: TRBJ2-3; cdr3_length: 15; clone_size: few; v_call: TRBV20-1; cdr3_aa: CSARVASGITDTQYF
j_call: TRBJ2-2; cdr3_length: 19; clone_size: many; v_call: TRBV7-2; cdr3_aa: CASSSGLAGGPRGTGELFF
j_call: TRBJ1-4; cdr3_length: 12; clone_size: NA; v_call: TRBV20-1; cdr3_aa: CSAWATNEKLFF
j_call: TRBJ2-3; cdr3_length: 17; clone_size: NA; v_call: TRBV19; cdr3_aa: CASSMTLGGSKRDTQYF
j_call: TRBJ2-3; cdr3_length: 15; clone_size: many; v_call: TRBV7-2; cdr3_aa: CASSFTGDYTDTQYF
j_call: TRBJ2-2; cdr3_length: 14; clone_size: once; v_call: TRBV12-3/TRBV12-4; cdr3_aa: CASNDRDNTGQLFF
j_call: TRBJ1-5; cdr3_length: 16; clone_size: NA; v_call: TRBV20-1; cdr3_aa: CSARERSFRDNQPQHF